The text below deals with one T cell receptor beta chain. Its antigen is not known. The junction differs from germline at one of its ends, possibly a read error. TCRdb passed the reads through MiXCR, listing each CDR3 protein once. This table has around 240,000 distinct CDR3 sequences, roughly 23% appearing once. The data were obtained in a study of T cell repertoires in cytomegalovirus infection. Overall study findings and caveats: Accumulated public TCR beta family frequency recognized individuals carrying CMV together with the relevant HLA.

This clonotype was obtained from a human donor in good health (CMV status not recorded). Some clones in this sample may be carry-over from other donors' samples. Specimen: CD8+ T cells from PBMCs.

The CDR3, as DNA: TGTACCAGCAGCCCTCAGACAGGGGGTGTTAAGTCCTACGAGCAGTACTTC. Translation gives CTSSPQTGGVKSYEQYF. The rearrangement uses TRBV7-9 and TRBJ2-7; 9 positions match TRBD1. The CDR3 contains 17 residues. Germline CDR1 reads SEHNR; CDR2 reads FQNEAQ (reference sequence).